A selection of T cell receptor beta chains follows, all from one sample in a study of cytomegalovirus exposure and HLA in healthy donors. Assay used: immunoSEQ multiplex PCR; TCRdb lists only in-frame clones, some missing. The table lists 150,000 to 190,000 clones, around 80% of them singletons, with over 1.3% in the top ten. Sample: PBMCs. These receptors were taken from a man aged 18 to 35 in good health and CMV-seronegative. The CDR3 runs from the conserved cysteine through the conserved F or W. The D gene is left open where the match is weak. Expanded clones get a size class; other rows say once, few or many, or leave the size out.

J gene | D gene | clone size | V gene | CDR3 DNA | CDR3 protein
TRBJ2-7 | TRBD2 | NA | TRBV19 | TGTGCCAGTAGTATCGGGGGGGCGGCCTACGAGCAGTACTTC | CASSIGGAAYEQYF
TRBJ1-4 | TRBD1 | once | TRBV28 | TGTGCCAGCAGCACTGGACAGGGCGGTGAAAAACTGTTTTTT | CASSTGQGGEKLFF
TRBJ1-1 | TRBD1 | NA | TRBV5-4 | TGTGCCAGCAGTAGGGACAGGTCCTCGAACACTGAAGCTTTCTTT | CASSRDRSSNTEAFF
TRBJ2-3 | TRBD2 | few | TRBV4-1 | TGCGCCAGCAGCCAAGATCTAGCGGGAGGGCCAGATACGCAGTATTTT | CASSQDLAGGPDTQYF
TRBJ1-5 | TRBD1 | NA | TRBV19 | TGTGCCAGTAGTCCCCACAGGGGCCATAGCAATCAGCCCCAGCATTTT | CASSPHRGHSNQPQHF
TRBJ2-1 | TRBD2 | NA | TRBV5-1 | TGCGCCAGCAGCCCGGCGGGAGGCTCCTACAATGAGCAGTTCTTC | CASSPAGGSYNEQFF
TRBJ1-2 | NA | NA | TRBV10-3 | TGTGCCATCAGTGACTCGGACAGCAATGGCTACACCTTC | CAISDSDSNGYTF
TRBJ1-4 | TRBD1 | NA | TRBV5-1 | TGCGCCAGCAGCTTGTTTACAGGGGGCGCCTTGGAAAAACTGTTTTTT | CASSLFTGGALEKLFF
TRBJ1-2 | TRBD1 | NA | TRBV6-5 | TGTGCCAGCAGTCGGACAGGGACCGTCGTAGGCTACACCTTC | CASSRTGTVVGYTF
TRBJ1-5 | NA | NA | TRBV28 | TGTGCCAGCACCTCGCCGGGGCGGGAACGGCATTTT | CASTSPGRERHF
TRBJ2-6 | NA | few | TRBV4-1 | TGCGCCAGCAGCCTCAACCCGGGAAGGGGGAGTTACCGGTTATCTGGGGCCAACGTCCTGACTTTC | CASSLNPGRGSYRLSGANVLTF
TRBJ2-7 | TRBD2 | NA | TRBV18 | TGTGCCAGCTCACCACTGGCTAGCGGCAATTCCTACGAGCAGTACTTC | CASSPLASGNSYEQYF
TRBJ2-5 | NA | NA | TRBV2 | TGTGCCAGCTTCGAGGCCGAGACCCAGTACTTC | CASFEAETQYF
TRBJ1-1 | NA | NA | TRBV6-6 | TGTGCCAGCAGTTACTCGGGGGGGACTGAAGCTTTCTTT | CASSYSGGTEAFF
TRBJ1-2 | NA | NA | TRBV7-2 | TGTGCCAGCAGCTTAGCAATTATCGGTCCAGGGGCCGCCGGTGGTGGCTACACCTTC | CASSLAIIGPGAAGGGYTF
TRBJ2-7 | NA | NA | TRBV5-4 | TGTGCCAGCAGCTTGGCACAGAATGGTTACGAGCAGTACTTC | CASSLAQNGYEQYF
TRBJ2-7 | TRBD2 | NA | TRBV7-2 | TGTGCCAGCAGCCCTACGGGACTAGCGGGAATCGAGCAGTACTTC | CASSPTGLAGIEQYF
TRBJ2-7 | NA | NA | TRBV6-5 | TGTGCCAGCAGTTACTCGACTAGCTCCTACGAGCAGTACTTC | CASSYSTSSYEQYF
TRBJ2-5 | NA | NA | TRBV18 | TGTGCCAGCTCACCCGCAAGGGGCTGGGAGACCCAGTACTTC | CASSPARGWETQYF
TRBJ2-7 | TRBD2 | few | TRBV27 | TGTGCCAGCAGTTTATCGGCTAGCGGGAGCTACGAGCAGTACTTC | CASSLSASGSYEQYF
TRBJ2-5 | TRBD2 | NA | TRBV7-2 | TGTGCCAGCAGCTTATATTGGGGGGGCCAAGAGACCCAGTACTTC | CASSLYWGGQETQYF
TRBJ1-1 | TRBD1 | NA | TRBV7-9 | TGTTCCAGCAGCGATAACGGACAGGGGGGAGGAAACACTGAAGCTTTCTTT | CSSSDNGQGGGNTEAFF
TRBJ1-1 | NA | NA | TRBV7-9 | TGTGCCAGCAGCTTACGGGGGGGCACTGAAGCTTTCTTT | CASSLRGGTEAFF
TRBJ1-1 | TRBD1 | once | TRBV12-5 | TGTGCTAGTGGATTCATTCTACGAGGGGGCAAATCTGGCACTGAAGCTTTCTTT | CASGFILRGGKSGTEAFF
TRBJ1-6 | NA | NA | TRBV7-9 | TGTGCCAGCAGCTTATTGACACATTATAATTCACCCCTCCACTTT | CASSLLTHYNSPLHF
TRBJ1-2 | TRBD1 | few | TRBV6-1 | TGTGCCAGCAGTGTAGCTGGACAGGGAGGGTCCTATGGCTACACCTTC | CASSVAGQGGSYGYTF
TRBJ2-7 | TRBD1 | few | TRBV11-3 | TGTGCCAGCAGCCCTACGGGACAGCCCTACGAGCAGTACTTC | CASSPTGQPYEQYF
TRBJ2-5 | NA | NA | TRBV25-1 | TGTGCCAGCAGTGAATCCCCACAGGGAAATCGAGAGAAAGAGACCCAGTACTTC | CASSESPQGNREKETQYF
TRBJ2-7 | TRBD2 | NA | TRBV5-4 | TGTGCCAGCAGCTTGGCCCTAGCGGGAGGCTACGAGCAGTACTTC | CASSLALAGGYEQYF
TRBJ1-1 | NA | NA | TRBV19 | TGTGCCAGTAGTTCGGGGGTGGGGGTAGCGGAAGCTTTCTTT | CASSSGVGVAEAFF
TRBJ2-2 | NA | NA | TRBV19 | TGTGCCAGTAGTATTGGGGGGGCCGGCGGGGAGCTGTTTTTT | CASSIGGAGGELFF
TRBJ2-1 | NA | once | TRBV7-9 | TGTGCCAGCATCCCCATGGGGCTACAAAATGAGCAGTTCTTC | CASIPMGLQNEQFF
TRBJ2-5 | TRBD2 | NA | TRBV10-1 | TGCGCCAGCAAGGTGACTAGCGCGACCCAGTACTTC | CASKVTSATQYF
TRBJ2-2 | TRBD2 | NA | TRBV4-1 | TGCGCCAGCAGCCGGGAGGGTGGGAGCGTGGGCGTAAGCGGGGAGCTGTTTTTT | CASSREGGSVGVSGELFF
TRBJ1-5 | TRBD1 | few | TRBV7-9 | TGTGCCAGCAGCTCACAGGGGGAGGGTCAGCCCCAGCATTTT | CASSSQGEGQPQHF
TRBJ1-6 | NA | few | TRBV2 | TGTGCCAGCAGTGCGTGGACTGAGAATTCACCCCTCCACTTT | CASSAWTENSPLHF
TRBJ2-1 | TRBD1 | NA | TRBV7-8 | TGTGCCAGCAGCTTAACCCAGGGGGCCCTCCCCTACAATGAGCAGTTCTTC | CASSLTQGALPYNEQFF
TRBJ1-1 | NA | few | TRBV7-2 | TGTGCCAGCAGCTTAGGTCTTAGGAACACTGAAGCTTTCTTT | CASSLGLRNTEAFF
TRBJ2-7 | NA | many | TRBV6-5 | TGTGCCAGCAGTTACTCGCTGGACAGCTCCTACGAGCAGTACTTC | CASSYSLDSSYEQYF
TRBJ2-5 | NA | NA | TRBV7-8 | TGTGCCAGCAGCCCCGGCAGGGCACAAGAGACCCAGTACTTC | CASSPGRAQETQYF
TRBJ2-7 | NA | few | TRBV27 | TGTGCCAGCAGCCAACAGGGCGTCTCTATCTCCTACGAGCAGTACTTC | CASSQQGVSISYEQYF
TRBJ2-3 | TRBD1 | NA | TRBV11-2 | TGTGCCAGCAGCTTAGATAGGAGACAGGGGCCAGATACGCAGTATTTT | CASSLDRRQGPDTQYF
TRBJ2-2 | NA | few | TRBV30 | TGTGCCTGGGGACGCGGGACCTCGGGTCCCGGGGAGCTGTTTTTT | CAWGRGTSGPGELFF
TRBJ1-5 | NA | NA | TRBV7-2 | TGTGCCAGCAGCTTCCCAGGGGAGCCCCAGCATTTT | CASSFPGEPQHF
TRBJ2-7 | TRBD2 | NA | TRBV7-2 | TGTGCCAGCAGCTCTAGCGGGACTTCCTACGAGCAGTACTTC | CASSSSGTSYEQYF
TRBJ2-7 | NA | NA | TRBV6-1 | TGTGCCAGCAGGAACGGGGCCTACGAGCAGTACTTC | CASRNGAYEQYF
TRBJ2-1 | NA | NA | TRBV6-6 | TGTGCCAGCAAGGGGGGGACATACGCTTACAATGAGCAGTTCTTC | CASKGGTYAYNEQFF
TRBJ2-7 | NA | NA | TRBV7-2 | TGTGCCAGCAGCTCAGCCCCCGGGAGAAGCTCCTACGAGCAGTACTTC | CASSSAPGRSSYEQYF